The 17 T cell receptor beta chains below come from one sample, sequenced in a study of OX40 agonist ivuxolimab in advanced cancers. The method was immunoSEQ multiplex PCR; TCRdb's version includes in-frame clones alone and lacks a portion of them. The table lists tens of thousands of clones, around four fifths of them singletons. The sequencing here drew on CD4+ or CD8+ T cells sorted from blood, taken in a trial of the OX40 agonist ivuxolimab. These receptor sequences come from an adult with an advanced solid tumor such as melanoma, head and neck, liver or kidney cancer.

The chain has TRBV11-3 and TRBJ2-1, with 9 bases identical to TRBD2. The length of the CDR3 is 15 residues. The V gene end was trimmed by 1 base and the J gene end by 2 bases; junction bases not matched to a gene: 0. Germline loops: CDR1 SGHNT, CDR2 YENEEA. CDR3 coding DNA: TGTGCCAGCAGCTTAGGGACTAGCGCCTACAATGAGCAGTTCTTC. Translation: CASSLGTSAYNEQFF.

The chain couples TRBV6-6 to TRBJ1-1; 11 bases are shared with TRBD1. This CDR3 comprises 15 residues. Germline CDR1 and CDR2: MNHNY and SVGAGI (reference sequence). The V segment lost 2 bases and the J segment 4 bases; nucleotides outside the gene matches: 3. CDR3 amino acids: CASSYGTGGGTEAFF. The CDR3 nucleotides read TGTGCCAGCAGTTACGGGACAGGGGGAGGCACTGAAGCTTTCTTT.

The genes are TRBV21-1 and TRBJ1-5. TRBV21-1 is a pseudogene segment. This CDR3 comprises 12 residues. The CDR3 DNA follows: TGTGCCAGCCCCGGTGGCAATCAGCCCCAGCATTTT. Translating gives CASPGGNQPQHF.

Here the CDR3 DNA reads TGTGCCAGCAGTTACCCGCCGGGGGGGCACAATGAGCAGTTCTTC. It yields the protein CASSYPPGGHNEQFF. The rearrangement links TRBV6-6 to TRBJ2-1; 8 bases line up with TRBD2. V was clipped by 2 bases and J by 5 bases; unmatched bases: 5. Germline assignment: CDR1 MNHNY and CDR2 SVGAGI (reference sequence). This CDR3 is 15 amino acids long.

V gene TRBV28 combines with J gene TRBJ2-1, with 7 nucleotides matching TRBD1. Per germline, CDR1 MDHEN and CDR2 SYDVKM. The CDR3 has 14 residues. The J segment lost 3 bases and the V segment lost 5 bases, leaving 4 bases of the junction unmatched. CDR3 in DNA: TGTGCCAGCAGTGTCGGACAGGACTACAATGAGCAGTTCTTC. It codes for CASSVGQDYNEQFF.

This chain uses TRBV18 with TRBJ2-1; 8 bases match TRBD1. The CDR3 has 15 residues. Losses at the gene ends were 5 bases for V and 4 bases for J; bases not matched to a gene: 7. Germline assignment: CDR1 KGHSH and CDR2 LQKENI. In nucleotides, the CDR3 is TGTGCCAGCTCAGCCGGGACAGGACCGTACAATGAGCAGTTCTTC. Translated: CASSAGTGPYNEQFF. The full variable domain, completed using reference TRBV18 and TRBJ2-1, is NAGVMQNPRHLVRRRGQEARLRCSPMKGHSHVYWYRQLPEEGLKFMVYLQKENIIDESGMPKERFSAEFPKEGPSILRIQQVVRGDSAAYFCASSAGTGPYNEQFFGPGTRLTVL.

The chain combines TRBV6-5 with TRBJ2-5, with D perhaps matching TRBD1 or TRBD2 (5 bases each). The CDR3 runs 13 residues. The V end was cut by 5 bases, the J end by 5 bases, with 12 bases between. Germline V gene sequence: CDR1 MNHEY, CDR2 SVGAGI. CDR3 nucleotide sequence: TGTGCCAGCAGTAGGGGAGTTGGGGAGACCCAGTACTTC. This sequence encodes CASSRGVGETQYF.

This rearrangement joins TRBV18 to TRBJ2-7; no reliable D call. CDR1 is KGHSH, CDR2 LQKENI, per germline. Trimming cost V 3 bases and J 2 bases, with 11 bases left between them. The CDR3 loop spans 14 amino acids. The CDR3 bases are TGTGCCAGCTCACCGTCCTACACAGCCTACGAGCAGTACTTC. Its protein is CASSPSYTAYEQYF.

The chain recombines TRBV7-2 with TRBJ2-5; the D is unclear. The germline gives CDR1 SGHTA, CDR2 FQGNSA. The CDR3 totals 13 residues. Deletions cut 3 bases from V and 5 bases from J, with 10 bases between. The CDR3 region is CASSLILGETQYF. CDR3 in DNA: TGTGCCAGCAGCTTGATCTTGGGTGAGACCCAGTACTTC.

The CDR3 region is CASSSGTAQNTEAFF. The CDR3 region has the DNA TGTGCCAGCAGTTCCGGGACAGCGCAGAACACTGAAGCTTTCTTT. The rearrangement links TRBV28 to TRBJ1-1, with 7 nucleotides matching TRBD1. With 4 bases clipped from V and 1 base from J, the junction kept 6 bases outside the gene matches. The CDR3 totals 15 residues. The germline CDR1 and CDR2 sequences are MDHEN and SYDVKM.

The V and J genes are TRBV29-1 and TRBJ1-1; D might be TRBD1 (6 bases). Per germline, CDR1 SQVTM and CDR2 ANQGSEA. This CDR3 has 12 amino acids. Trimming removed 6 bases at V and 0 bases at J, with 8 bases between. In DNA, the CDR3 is TGCAGCGTGCAGGGGATGAACACTGAAGCTTTCTTT. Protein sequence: CSVQGMNTEAFF. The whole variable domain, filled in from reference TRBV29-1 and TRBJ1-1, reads SAVISQKPSRDICQRGTSLTIQCQVDSQVTMMFWYRQQPGQSLTLIATANQGSEATYESGFVIDKFPISRPNLTFSTLTVSNMSPEDSSIYLCSVQGMNTEAFFGQGTRLTVV.

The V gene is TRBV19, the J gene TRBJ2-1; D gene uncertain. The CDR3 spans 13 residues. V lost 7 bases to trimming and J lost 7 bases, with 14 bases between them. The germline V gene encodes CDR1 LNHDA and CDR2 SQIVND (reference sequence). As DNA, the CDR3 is TGTGCCAGTAATCGTGGTGGCGCGAATGAGCAGTTCTTC. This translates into CASNRGGANEQFF.

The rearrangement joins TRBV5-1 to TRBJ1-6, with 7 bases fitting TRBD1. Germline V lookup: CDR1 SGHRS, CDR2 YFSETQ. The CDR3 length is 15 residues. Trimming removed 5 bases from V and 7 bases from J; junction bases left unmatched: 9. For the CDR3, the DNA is TGCGCCAGCAGATTAATTACAGGGGTGAATTCACCCCTCCACTTT. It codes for CASRLITGVNSPLHF.

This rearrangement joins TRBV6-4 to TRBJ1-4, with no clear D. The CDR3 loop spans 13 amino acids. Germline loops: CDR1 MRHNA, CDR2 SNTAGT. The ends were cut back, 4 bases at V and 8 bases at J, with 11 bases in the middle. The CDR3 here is CASSVEAGEKLFF. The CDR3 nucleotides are TGTGCCAGCAGTGTGGAGGCAGGAGAAAAACTGTTTTTT.

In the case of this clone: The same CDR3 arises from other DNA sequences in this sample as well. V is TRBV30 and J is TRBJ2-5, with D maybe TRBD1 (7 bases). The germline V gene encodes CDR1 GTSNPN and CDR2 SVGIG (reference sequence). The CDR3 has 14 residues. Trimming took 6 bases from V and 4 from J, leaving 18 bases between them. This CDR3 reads CACLLAGGRETQYF. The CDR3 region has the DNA TGTGCCTGTTTACTAGCAGGGGGGCGAGAGACCCAGTACTTC.

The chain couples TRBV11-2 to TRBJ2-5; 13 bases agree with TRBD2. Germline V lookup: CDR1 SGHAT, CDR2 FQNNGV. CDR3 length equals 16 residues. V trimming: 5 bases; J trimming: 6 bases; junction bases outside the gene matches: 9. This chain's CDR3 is CASSVTSGGAGKTQYF. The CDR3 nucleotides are TGTGCCAGCAGCGTCACTAGCGGGGGGGCCGGAAAGACCCAGTACTTC.

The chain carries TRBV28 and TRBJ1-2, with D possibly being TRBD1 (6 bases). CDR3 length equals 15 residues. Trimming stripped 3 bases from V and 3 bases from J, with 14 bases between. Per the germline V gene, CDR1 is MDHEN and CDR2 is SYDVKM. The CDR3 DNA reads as TGTGCCAGCAGTTTTGCCGGGGGCGCAGACTATGGCTACACCTTC. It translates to CASSFAGGADYGYTF.